These 24 T cell receptor beta chains came from one sample sequenced in a study of blood T cell repertoires in COVID-19. The data were produced by immunoSEQ multiplex PCR, yet TCRdb's version contains in-frame clones alone and is incomplete. In the table there are more than 130,000 clones, 87% of which are singletons. Source material: peripheral blood. Receptors originate from a woman aged 40 to 49 with acute or convalescent COVID-19.

The chain carries TRBV27 and TRBJ2-2; D is perhaps TRBD1 (5 bases). Looked up from germline, CDR1 is MNHEY and CDR2 is SMNVEV (reference sequence). The V and J ends lost 4 bases and 1 base respectively, with 13 bases between them. The length of the CDR3 is 16 residues. The DNA for the CDR3 is TGTGCCAGCAGTTATCGTCTTGACAGGAACACCGGGGAGCTGTTTTTT. It yields the protein CASSYRLDRNTGELFF.

J is TRBJ1-4 and V is TRBV18, with D maybe TRBD1 (6 bases). There are 14 residues in the CDR3. The germline CDR1 and CDR2 sequences are KGHSH and LQKENI. With 3 bases removed from V and 7 bases from J, the gap between germline ends came to 12 bases. In DNA form, the CDR3 reads TGTGCCAGCTCACCCCAGGGGCAAGGTGAAAAACTGTTTTTT. As protein: CASSPQGQGEKLFF.

This sequence joins TRBV4-3 and TRBJ2-7; 8 bases match TRBD1. This CDR3 region has 17 residues. Germline CDR1 reads LGHNA; CDR2 reads YSLEER. V shed 2 bases and J 2 bases; nucleotides not matched to a gene: 11. CDR3 sequence (DNA): TGCGCCAGCAGCCAATTCAGGGGGCCGGACAGAACCTACGAGCAGTACTTC. This gives the protein CASSQFRGPDRTYEQYF.

The chain joins TRBV4-1 to TRBJ1-3; a weak D match, TRBD1 (5 bases). The V end was cut by 2 bases, the J end by 0 bases, with 17 bases between. Germline CDR1 is MGHRA and CDR2 is YSYEKL. CDR3 size: 18 residues. CDR3 coding DNA: TGCGCCAGCAGCCAATCCCCCCCGGGGGGAAACTCTGGAAACACCATATATTTT. Translated: CASSQSPPGGNSGNTIYF.

This clone was observed a few times. The gene calls are TRBV3-1 (or the pseudogene TRBV3-2) and TRBJ1-1; D not certain. V dropped 4 bases and J dropped 5 bases, with 17 bases sitting between them. The CDR3 loop spans 15 amino acids. Germline values: CDR1 LGHDT, CDR2 YNNKEL (reference sequence). The CDR3 protein is CASSLSGVPRTEAFF. CDR3 bases: TGTGCCAGCAGCCTAAGCGGCGTACCCAGGACTGAAGCTTTCTTT.

The rearrangement joins TRBV29-1 to TRBJ1-2; D unclear. There are 13 residues in the CDR3. Trimming cost V 5 bases and J 0 bases, with 10 bases left between them. Germline V gene lookup returns CDR1 SQVTM and CDR2 ANQGSEA. CDR3 loop: CSVLTLANYGYTF. Written as DNA, the CDR3 is TGCAGCGTTCTAACCTTGGCTAACTATGGCTACACCTTC.

The V call is TRBV27, the J call TRBJ1-1; possibly TRBD1 for D (5 bases). The CDR3 is made up of 13 amino acids. Deletions cut 2 bases from V and 6 bases from J, with 10 bases between. Germline CDR1 is MNHEY and CDR2 is SMNVEV (reference sequence). The CDR3 sequence: CASSLRGWPEAFF. The CDR3, as DNA: TGTGCCAGCAGTTTACGGGGGTGGCCTGAAGCTTTCTTT.

Only one count was recorded for this clone. V gene TRBV3-1 (or the pseudogene TRBV3-2) combines with J gene TRBJ2-3; D is uncertain. V dropped 0 bases and J dropped 0 bases, with 7 bases sitting between them. This CDR3 has 15 residues. Germline V gene lookup returns CDR1 LGHDT and CDR2 YNNKEL (reference sequence). CDR3 residues: CASSQDPQSTDTQYF. CDR3 coding DNA: TGTGCCAGCAGCCAAGATCCCCAGAGCACAGATACGCAGTATTTT.

This chain uses TRBV28 with TRBJ1-5; 8 bases are a match to TRBD1. Germline-derived CDR1 and CDR2 are MDHEN and SYDVKM. CDR3 length: 18 residues. V was pared by 4 bases and J by 0 bases, with 11 bases of the junction left unmatched. The CDR3 spells CASSSPPGQVYSNQPQHF. The CDR3 DNA sequence: TGTGCCAGCAGTTCCCCTCCGGGACAGGTATATAGCAATCAGCCCCAGCATTTT.

The chain has TRBV4-1 and TRBJ1-1, with D maybe TRBD1 (6 bases). From germline, CDR1 is MGHRA and CDR2 YSYEKL. The CDR3 has 19 amino acids. Trimming left V 1 base short and J 2 bases short, with 23 bases between. CDR3 in DNA: TGCGCCAGCAGCCAAGTCAATCAGGCCTTTGACAGGCTAAACACTGAAGCTTTCTTT. Protein sequence: CASSQVNQAFDRLNTEAFF.

The genes are TRBV27 and TRBJ2-7; 8 bases are a match to TRBD2. J was trimmed by 4 bases and V by 5 bases; bases with no gene match: 4. This CDR3 contains 13 residues. CDR1 is MNHEY, CDR2 SMNVEV, per germline (reference sequence). CDR3 protein: CASSRTSWYEQYF. DNA of the CDR3: TGTGCCAGCAGTCGGACTAGCTGGTACGAGCAGTACTTC.

This chain links TRBV9 with TRBJ2-2; 7 nucleotides line up with TRBD2. This CDR3 spans 13 amino acids. In germline, CDR1 is SGDLS, CDR2 YYNGEE. V lost 0 bases to trimming and J lost 14 bases; unmatched junction nucleotides: 7. CDR3 region: CASSVAESGGLFF. CDR3 coding DNA: TGTGCCAGCAGCGTAGCTGAATCGGGGGGACTGTTTTTT.

The rearrangement links TRBV6-5 to TRBJ2-3, with D tentatively TRBD2 (6 bases). The CDR3 extends over 16 amino acids. CDR1 and CDR2 (germline): MNHEY, SVGAGI. V was cut by 4 bases and J by 2 bases, with 16 bases left in between. The CDR3 here is CASSSNAGRSTDTQYF. The CDR3 bases are TGTGCCAGCAGTTCAAACGCGGGACGGTCCACAGATACGCAGTATTTT.

This CDR3 is CASSLDPGAEAFF. The CDR3 coding sequence is TGTGCCAGCAGCTTAGATCCGGGGGCTGAAGCTTTCTTT. The chain combines TRBV7-9 with TRBJ1-1; TRBD1 is a possible D gene (5 bases). Germline lookup yields CDR1 SEHNR and CDR2 FQNEAQ (reference sequence). The V end was cut by 1 base, the J end by 6 bases, with 9 bases between. CDR3 length: 13 residues. Complete variable domain (other parts from reference TRBV7-9 and TRBJ1-1): DTGVSQNPRHKITKRGQNVTFRCDPISEHNRLYWYRQTLGQGPEFLTYFQNEAQLEKSRLLSDRFSAERPKGSFSTLEIQRTEQGDSAMYLCASSLDPGAEAFFGQGTRLTVV.

This clone is a singleton in its sample. The rearrangement uses TRBV7-9 and TRBJ2-3; 10 bases match TRBD2. V shed 5 bases and J 1 base; nucleotides not matched to a gene: 6. Germline V gene lookup returns CDR1 SEHNR and CDR2 FQNEAQ (reference sequence). The CDR3 has 16 amino acids. The CDR3 here is CASSGLAEGGTDTQYF. Here the CDR3 DNA reads TGTGCCAGCAGCGGACTAGCGGAGGGGGGCACAGATACGCAGTATTTT.

The chain employs TRBV2 and TRBJ2-1, with 14 bases lining up with TRBD2. The CDR3 has 13 amino acids. With V trimmed by 7 bases and J by 12 bases, 5 bases remained unmatched. Germline V gene lookup returns CDR1 SNHLY and CDR2 FYNNEI. The CDR3 region has the DNA TGTGCCAGCATTTCGACTAGCGGGGGGGTGCAGTTCTTC. Translating it yields CASISTSGGVQFF.

The chain joins TRBV7-2 to TRBJ1-6, with no clear D. Trimming removed 1 base from V and 10 bases from J, with 14 bases in between. This CDR3 region has 15 residues. CDR1 SGHTA and CDR2 FQGNSA come from the germline V gene. The CDR3 nucleotides read TGTGCCAGCAGCTTAGAGGGCCGGGATCGATCACCCCTCCACTTT. It translates to CASSLEGRDRSPLHF. Supplemented by reference TRBV7-2 and TRBJ1-6, the full variable domain reads GAGVSQSPSNKVTEKGKDVELRCDPISGHTALYWYRQSLGQGLEFLIYFQGNSAPDKSGLPSDRFSAERTGGSVSTLTIQRTQQEDSAVYLCASSLEGRDRSPLHFGNGTRLTVT.

The chain uses TRBV5-1 and TRBJ2-1; 11 bases agree with TRBD1. Germline V gene data show CDR1 as SGHRS and CDR2 as YFSETQ. The CDR3 totals 13 residues. After removal of 7 bases from V and 5 bases from J, the junction contained 2 bases not matched to a gene. The CDR3 DNA follows: TGCGCCAGCCGGACAGGGGGCAACAATGAGCAGTTCTTC. It yields the protein CASRTGGNNEQFF.

V is TRBV20-1 and J is TRBJ1-1; D is possibly TRBD1 (6 bases). The germline CDR1 and CDR2 sequences are DFQATT and SNEGSKA (reference sequence). V gave up 3 bases and J gave up 8 bases, with 13 bases separating them. This CDR3 region has 12 residues. The CDR3 sequence is CSASPRQVEAFF. The CDR3 DNA reads as TGCAGTGCTAGTCCCCGACAGGTAGAAGCTTTCTTT.

About this clone: One end of the junction varies from germline; a read error may be responsible. The chain recombines TRBV12-3 or TRBV12-4 with TRBJ1-2; possibly TRBD1 for D (5 bases). The CDR3 is 8 amino acids. CDR3 sequence: CASILGGF. In DNA, the CDR3 is TGTGCCAGCATACTCGGGGGATTC.

This clone has more than one count but fewer than ten. The chain combines TRBV27 with TRBJ2-7; 13 positions agree with TRBD2. The CDR3 has 15 residues. V shed 0 bases and J 6 bases; nucleotides not matched to a gene: 2. Germline CDR1 is MNHEY and CDR2 is SMNVEV (reference sequence). The CDR3 bases are TGTGCCAGCAGTTTATCGGGGACTAGCGGGGCCGAGCAGTACTTC. The encoded protein is CASSLSGTSGAEQYF.

This rearrangement joins TRBV4-1 to TRBJ2-7, with a possible D match to TRBD2 (7 bases). The germline V gene encodes CDR1 MGHRA and CDR2 YSYEKL. Trimming removed 0 bases from V and 3 bases from J, with 12 bases in between. This CDR3 spans 15 amino acids. This chain's CDR3 is CASSQDPGGHYEQYF. In DNA, the CDR3 is TGCGCCAGCAGCCAAGATCCGGGGGGCCACTACGAGCAGTACTTC.

This clone showed up just once. CDR3 sequence reads: CASSLAETSNEQFF. Here the CDR3 DNA reads TGCGCCAGCAGCTTGGCCGAGACTAGCAATGAGCAGTTCTTC. The J gene is TRBJ2-1, the V gene TRBV5-1; weak D call: TRBD2 (6 bases). CDR1 is SGHRS and CDR2 is YFSETQ in the germline V gene. Trimming pared 0 bases from V and 6 bases from J, leaving 10 bases between. CDR3 size: 14 residues.

This chain connects TRBV6-5 to TRBJ2-2; D possibly corresponds to TRBD2 (6 bases). The CDR3 covers 15 residues. The ends were cut back, 6 bases at V and 7 bases at J, with 18 bases in the middle. Germline V gives CDR1 MNHEY, CDR2 SVGAGI. As DNA, the CDR3 is TGTGCCAGCAGCCACCAACGGGAGAGGGTCGGGGAGCTGTTTTTT. Its translation is CASSHQRERVGELFF.